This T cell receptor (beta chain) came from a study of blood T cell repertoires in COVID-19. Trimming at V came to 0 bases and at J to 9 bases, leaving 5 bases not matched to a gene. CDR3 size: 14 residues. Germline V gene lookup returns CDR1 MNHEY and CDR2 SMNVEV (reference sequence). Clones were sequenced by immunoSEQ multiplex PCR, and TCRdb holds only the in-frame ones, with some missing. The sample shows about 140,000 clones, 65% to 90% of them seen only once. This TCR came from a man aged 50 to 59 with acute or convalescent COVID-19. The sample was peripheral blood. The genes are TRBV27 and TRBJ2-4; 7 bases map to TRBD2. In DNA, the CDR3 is TGTGCCAGCAGTTTATCGATCGGGGGGAGCATTCAGTACTTC. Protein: CASSLSIGGSIQYF.